This entry lists 13 T cell receptor beta chains sequenced from one sample in a study of immune evolution from preneoplasia to lung adenocarcinoma. Sequencing was performed with immunoSEQ multiplex PCR; in TCRdb, only in-frame clones are kept and a portion is missing. The sample consists of about 6,600 clones, roughly 73% of them appearing once. The source material was FFPE lung adenocarcinoma in situ tissue. All receptors derive from a donor at least 70 years old with lung adenocarcinoma.

In this sample, this clone turned up a few times. The rearrangement uses TRBV4-1 and TRBJ2-7, with D uncertain. CDR3 length: 15 residues. Looked up from germline, CDR1 is MGHRA and CDR2 is YSYEKL. V was trimmed by 3 bases and J by 6 bases, leaving 18 bases between them. The CDR3 region has the DNA TGCGCCAGCAGCCAGGTCGGGCTCGCCGGCAGCGAGCAGTACTTC. Translating gives CASSQVGLAGSEQYF.

The rearrangement joins TRBV29-1 to TRBJ1-1, with D hard to call. CDR1 and CDR2 (germline): SQVTM, ANQGSEA. This CDR3 is 11 amino acids long. The V and J ends lost 5 bases and 8 bases respectively, with 12 bases between them. As DNA, the CDR3 is TGCAGCGTTTCTGAAGGACTCGAAGCTTTCTTT. Translating gives CSVSEGLEAFF.

V gene TRBV14 combines with J gene TRBJ2-2, with D hard to call. CDR1 and CDR2 (germline): SGHDN, FVKESK. V was clipped by 5 bases and J by 3 bases, with 1 base between them. The CDR3 loop spans 11 amino acids. The CDR3: CASSDTGELFF. Here the CDR3 DNA reads TGTGCCAGCAGCGACACCGGGGAGCTGTTTTTT.

This clone was counted a few times. In the same sample, other DNA sequences code for this CDR3. The rearrangement joins TRBV27 to TRBJ1-6, with 7 positions matching TRBD1. Germline V gives CDR1 MNHEY, CDR2 SMNVEV (reference sequence). Losses at the gene ends were 9 bases for V and 2 bases for J; bases not matched to a gene: 4. The CDR3 has 14 amino acids. CDR3 amino acids: CASRDSPYNSPLHF. CDR3 coding DNA: TGTGCCAGTCGGGACAGCCCCTATAATTCACCCCTCCACTTT.

The chain employs TRBV28 and TRBJ2-5; 10 nucleotides match TRBD1. The length of the CDR3 is 13 residues. Germline V gives CDR1 MDHEN, CDR2 SYDVKM. J gave up 3 bases and V 8 bases, and 3 bases lay outside the gene matches. CDR3 protein: CASVGQGEETQYF. CDR3 DNA sequence: TGTGCCAGCGTAGGACAGGGGGAAGAGACCCAGTACTTC.

V is TRBV28 and J is TRBJ1-2; D might be TRBD1 (5 bases). Germline CDR1 MDHEN, CDR2 SYDVKM. The CDR3 runs 14 residues. Trimming took 7 bases from V and 4 from J, leaving 16 bases between them. The CDR3, as DNA: TGTGCCAGCACCGCGGACACGATCTCCTATGGCTACACCTTC. It specifies CASTADTISYGYTF.

This chain connects TRBV28 to TRBJ2-1; D could derive from TRBD1 or TRBD2 (5 bases each). This CDR3 contains 14 residues. Per the germline V gene, CDR1 is MDHEN and CDR2 is SYDVKM. The ends were cut back, 2 bases at V and 2 bases at J, with 7 bases in the middle. Written as DNA, the CDR3 is TGTGCCAGCAGTTTAGGGGGACCCTACAATGAGCAGTTCTTC. It yields the protein CASSLGGPYNEQFF.

The chain employs TRBV10-2 and TRBJ1-5; possible D gene TRBD1, 6 bases. The CDR3 totals 13 residues. Germline CDR1 reads WSHSY; CDR2 reads SAAADI. The germline V and J ends were trimmed by 6 bases and 4 bases, with 10 bases remaining between them. The DNA of the CDR3 is TGCGCCAGCAGCCCGACAGGAAATCAGCCCCAGCATTTT. Translated, it gives CASSPTGNQPQHF.

This chain uses TRBV7-3 with TRBJ2-5; D not certain. Germline CDR1 SGHTA, CDR2 FQGTGA. The CDR3 sequence is 13 residues long. Between the trimmed V and J ends, which lost 1 base and 5 bases, there was a span of 8 bases. DNA of the CDR3: TGTGCCAGCAGCTTAAATGTGGCGGAGACCCAGTACTTC. It codes for CASSLNVAETQYF.

The V gene is TRBV5-4, the J gene TRBJ2-7; 7 bases agree with TRBD2. V lost 4 bases to trimming and J lost 1 base; unmatched junction nucleotides: 14. In germline, CDR1 is SGHNT, CDR2 YYREEE (reference sequence). The length of the CDR3 is 17 residues. This CDR3 reads CASSQASSGDFSYEQYF. The CDR3, as DNA: TGTGCCAGCAGCCAGGCGTCTAGCGGAGATTTTTCCTACGAGCAGTACTTC.

The chain employs TRBV11-3 and TRBJ2-5; 9 positions agree with TRBD1. From germline, CDR1 is SGHNT and CDR2 YENEEA. The CDR3 is 16 residues long. The V segment lost 5 bases and the J segment 5 bases; nucleotides outside the gene matches: 12. CDR3 loop: CASSQGNRGRAETQYF. The CDR3 coding sequence is TGTGCCAGCAGCCAGGGGAACAGGGGGCGAGCGGAGACCCAGTACTTC.

V usage is TRBV9 and J usage is TRBJ2-7; no clear D. This CDR3 contains 11 residues. The V end was cut by 3 bases, the J end by 6 bases, with 7 bases between. CDR1 is SGDLS, CDR2 YYNGEE, per germline. The CDR3 protein is CASSAGREQYF. The DNA for the CDR3 is TGTGCCAGCAGCGCAGGTCGCGAGCAGTACTTC.

The chain has TRBV19 and TRBJ1-2; D may be TRBD1 (6 bases). Germline V gene data show CDR1 as LNHDA and CDR2 as SQIVND (reference sequence). The CDR3 is 15 amino acids. V dropped 3 bases and J dropped 3 bases, with 14 bases sitting between them. For the CDR3, the DNA is TGTGCCAGTAGTATCGGACAGTTCCCCGACTATGGCTACACCTTC. Protein sequence: CASSIGQFPDYGYTF.